What follows are 25 T cell receptor beta chains derived from one specimen sequenced in a study of CD8 T cells in ankylosing spondylitis. Study results and caveats: Among TCR beta sequences, a motif of under ten highly homologous variants appeared characteristic of ankylosing spondylitis blood.

TCRdb reprocessed the 5' RACE reads with MiXCR, giving one entry per CDR3 protein. The table records about 800,000 distinct CDR3 sequences, over 9.5% of them present only once. These receptors' antigens are unknown. The sequencing sample was made of blood, either unsorted or a sorted T cell fraction (not recorded which). These receptors were obtained from a male donor with ankylosing spondylitis.

As for this clonotype: The junction shows a germline mismatch at one end, possibly a read error. The chain combines TRBV29-1 with TRBJ2-7, with 8 bases matching TRBD1. The germline CDR1 and CDR2 sequences are SQVTM and ANQGSEA. This CDR3 has 13 amino acids. The CDR3 sequence is CSVGGQGALPLNF. CDR3 DNA sequence: TGCAGCGTAGGGGGGCAGGGGGCATTGCCCCTGAACTTC.

This chain joins TRBV27 and TRBJ2-2; D possibly corresponds to TRBD1 (6 bases). Trimming pared 2 bases from V and 7 bases from J, leaving 11 bases between. CDR1 is MNHEY, CDR2 SMNVEV, per germline (reference sequence). The CDR3 totals 14 residues. The DNA of the CDR3 is TGTGCCAGCAGTTTACAGGGGTTCCTCGGGGAGCTGTTTTTT. Translation: CASSLQGFLGELFF.

The rearrangement joins TRBV15 to TRBJ2-5, with D perhaps matching TRBD1 (6 bases). V was shortened by 5 bases and J by 3 bases, with 13 bases between the two germline ends. This CDR3 spans 14 amino acids. Per the germline V gene, CDR1 is LNHNV and CDR2 is YYDKDF (reference sequence). CDR3 loop: CATSSRDRKETQYF. For the CDR3, the DNA is TGTGCCACCAGCTCCCGAGACAGGAAAGAGACCCAGTACTTC.

This clonotype was seen only a few times. The CDR3 nucleotides are TGTGCCAGCAGTTACGAGCGCGAGTACAATGAGCAGTTCTTC. Protein: CASSYEREYNEQFF. The J gene is TRBJ2-1, the V gene TRBV6-2 or TRBV6-3; D not certain. CDR1 and CDR2 (germline): MNHEY, SVGEGT. The CDR3 runs 14 residues. The V gene lost 2 bases and the J gene lost 4 bases, with 9 bases spanning the gap.

The chain carries TRBV20-1 and TRBJ2-2; 8 bases line up with TRBD2. Germline values: CDR1 DFQATT, CDR2 SNEGSKA (reference sequence). The CDR3 consists of 18 residues. Germline trimming cut 2 bases from V and 0 bases from J; bases unmatched to any gene: 11. CDR3 loop: CSARSPLAGLANTGELFF. CDR3 coding DNA: TGCAGTGCTAGATCTCCTCTAGCGGGTTTGGCGAACACCGGGGAGCTGTTTTTT.

The chain uses TRBV20-1 and TRBJ2-7; D perhaps matches TRBD2 (5 bases). CDR1 DFQATT and CDR2 SNEGSKA come from the germline V gene (reference sequence). Trimming cost V 3 bases and J 2 bases, with 14 bases left between them. This CDR3 spans 14 amino acids. This CDR3 reads CSASIGLTPYEQYF. CDR3 bases: TGCAGTGCTAGTATCGGACTCACCCCCTACGAGCAGTACTTC.

There are many counts of this clonotype. This chain links TRBV7-2 with TRBJ2-7; D might be TRBD2 (6 bases). Trimming took off 5 bases at V and 2 bases at J, with 13 bases between the two ends. The CDR3 sequence is 14 residues long. Germline V lookup: CDR1 SGHTA, CDR2 FQGNSA. The CDR3 loop reads CASSLSGSAYEQYF. DNA of the CDR3: TGTGCCAGCAGCCTAAGCGGGTCCGCCTACGAGCAGTACTTC. Looking up the rest from reference TRBV7-2 and TRBJ2-7 gives the full variable domain: GAGVSQSPSNKVTEKGKDVELRCDPISGHTALYWYRQSLGQGLEFLIYFQGNSAPDKSGLPSDRFSAERTGGSVSTLTIQRTQQEDSAVYLCASSLSGSAYEQYFGPGTRLTVT.

This clonotype was counted only a few times. The chain links TRBV20-1 to TRBJ2-1; TRBD2 aligns across 9 bases. Germline V CDR1 and CDR2: DFQATT, SNEGSKA (reference sequence). The ends lost 6 bases at V and 3 bases at J; junction bases unmatched: 9. The CDR3 runs 15 residues. DNA of the CDR3: TGCAGTGCCATTAGCGGGAGTTCCCTCTACAATGAGCAGTTCTTC. Its protein product is CSAISGSSLYNEQFF.

The chain couples TRBV27 to TRBJ2-1; 9 positions match TRBD2. With 6 bases clipped from V and 2 bases from J, the junction kept 5 bases outside the gene matches. Germline V gives CDR1 MNHEY, CDR2 SMNVEV (reference sequence). The CDR3 contains 15 residues. CDR3 nucleotides: TGTGCCAGCAGCCTAGCGGGAAACCCCTACAATGAGCAGTTCTTC. This translates into CASSLAGNPYNEQFF.

This clonotype was seen at least ten times. The chain links TRBV12-3 or TRBV12-4 to TRBJ1-1; D is unresolved. Between the trimmed V and J ends, which lost 7 bases and 3 bases, there was a span of 6 bases. The CDR3 covers 11 residues. The CDR3 sequence: CASTVHTEAFF. The CDR3 bases are TGTGCCAGCACGGTGCACACTGAAGCTTTCTTT.

The V and J genes are TRBV5-1 and TRBJ1-4; no firm D call. The CDR3 sequence is 15 residues long. CDR1 and CDR2 from the germline V gene are SGHRS and YFSETQ. With 5 bases removed from V and 0 bases from J, the gap between germline ends came to 11 bases. CDR3 amino acids: CASSRQPATNEKLFF. The CDR3 DNA reads TGCGCCAGCAGTCGACAACCTGCAACTAATGAAAAACTGTTTTTT.

This clonotype was seen many times. The genes are TRBV7-2 and TRBJ2-3; a weak D match, TRBD2 (6 bases). From germline, CDR1 is SGHTA and CDR2 FQGNSA. The CDR3 has 11 residues. Trimming cost V 4 bases and J 15 bases, with 14 bases left between them. For the CDR3, the DNA is TGTGCCAGCAGCTCCTATGAGGGAGGTTATTTT. Its translation is CASSSYEGGYF.

This clonotype appeared a few times. V usage is TRBV3-1 and J usage is TRBJ1-2; D is ambiguous. The germline gives CDR1 LGHDT, CDR2 YNNKEL (reference sequence). The CDR3 covers 14 residues. V lost 2 bases and J 4 bases, leaving 11 bases between the germline ends. As DNA, the CDR3 is TGTGCCAGCAGCCAATGGACGGCGTCCTATGGCTACACCTTC. Amino acids: CASSQWTASYGYTF.

This clonotype came up a few times. This chain joins TRBV6-2 or TRBV6-3 and TRBJ2-3, with D perhaps matching TRBD2 (5 bases). There are 16 residues in the CDR3. Germline lookup yields CDR1 MNHEY and CDR2 SVGEGT. Between the trimmed V and J ends, which lost 6 bases and 1 base, there was a span of 17 bases. CDR3 loop: CASSPFPEEGTDTQYF. CDR3 in DNA: TGTGCCAGCAGCCCCTTCCCCGAGGAGGGCACAGATACGCAGTATTTT.

This clonotype was seen a handful of times. This chain uses TRBV4-3 with TRBJ2-3; TRBD1 matches 7 bases. The CDR3 has 20 amino acids. CDR1 and CDR2 (germline): LGHNA, YSLEER. Trimming at V came to 0 bases and at J to 2 bases, leaving 17 bases not matched to a gene. DNA of the CDR3: TGCGCCAGCAGCCAAGATCCCACCGGCAGGGGGACCCTATCCACAGATACGCAGTATTTT. It encodes CASSQDPTGRGTLSTDTQYF.

The sample holds many counts of this clonotype. This chain connects TRBV5-1 to TRBJ2-7, with D perhaps TRBD1 (6 bases). V lost 0 bases and J 9 bases, leaving 10 bases between the germline ends. This CDR3 spans 12 amino acids. Germline CDR1 is SGHRS and CDR2 is YFSETQ. Written as DNA, the CDR3 is TGCGCCAGCAGCTTGGACAGGGATGGGCAGTACTTC. This codes for CASSLDRDGQYF.

The table lists this clonotype with many counts. This chain connects TRBV29-1 to TRBJ1-2; possible D gene TRBD1, 5 bases. V lost 7 bases and J lost 7, with 13 bases in between. The CDR3 is 11 residues long. CDR1 and CDR2 from the germline V gene are SQVTM and ANQGSEA. CDR3 sequence: CSALRAAGYTF. CDR3 in DNA: TGCAGCGCCCTCAGGGCTGCTGGCTACACCTTC.

This clonotype was detected a few times. This rearrangement joins TRBV12-3 or TRBV12-4 to TRBJ2-3, with D perhaps TRBD1 (6 bases). This CDR3 has 15 residues. V gave up 7 bases and J gave up 2 bases, with 16 bases separating them. The CDR3, as DNA: TGTGCCAGCAAACAGGGAGTCTCCCACACAGATACGCAGTATTTT. As protein: CASKQGVSHTDTQYF.

A few counts support this clonotype. The V gene is TRBV5-5, the J gene TRBJ1-4; D is undetermined. The CDR3 totals 13 residues. The V end lost 0 bases, the J end lost 6 bases, and 6 bases lay between the germline ends. Germline V gives CDR1 SGHKS, CDR2 YYEKEE (reference sequence). The CDR3 region is CASSLGRYEKLFF. The CDR3 DNA is TGTGCCAGCAGCTTGGGCCGCTATGAAAAACTGTTTTTT.

This chain connects TRBV5-5 to TRBJ2-7, with D possibly being TRBD2 (5 bases). Trimming shortened V by 1 base and J by 2 bases, and 16 bases separated the two germline ends. CDR1 and CDR2 from the germline V gene are SGHKS and YYEKEE (reference sequence). CDR3 length: 16 amino acids. CDR3 in DNA: TGTGCCAGCAGCTTGTACGGGGTCGGGTTAACCTACGAGCAGTACTTC. Protein sequence: CASSLYGVGLTYEQYF.

This clonotype was counted between two and nine times. The CDR3 sequence is CASSYGGGAQPQHF. The DNA for the CDR3 is TGTGCCAGCAGCTATGGCGGCGGGGCTCAGCCCCAGCATTTT. This chain connects TRBV6-2 or TRBV6-3 to TRBJ1-5; a weak D match, TRBD1 (5 bases). The CDR3 is 14 amino acids. V was pared by 6 bases and J by 6 bases, with 15 bases between. Germline values: CDR1 MNHEY, CDR2 SVGEGT.

The chain carries TRBV19 and TRBJ1-6, with D maybe TRBD1 (6 bases). Trimming cost V 5 bases and J 14 bases, with 13 bases left between them. Germline values: CDR1 LNHDA, CDR2 SQIVND (reference sequence). This CDR3 comprises 12 residues. In nucleotides, the CDR3 is TGTGCCAGTAGTTCGCAAACAGGGACCCTCCACTTT. It is translated as CASSSQTGTLHF.

J is TRBJ2-5 and V is TRBV7-9; D is undetermined. This CDR3 is built from 15 residues. V was trimmed by 1 base and J by 2 bases, leaving 11 bases between them. Germline V CDR1 and CDR2: SEHNR, FQNEAQ (reference sequence). The DNA of the CDR3 is TGTGCCAGCAGCTTAGGCGACACGCTACAAGAGACCCAGTACTTC. Amino acids: CASSLGDTLQETQYF. The whole variable domain, filled in from reference TRBV7-9 and TRBJ2-5, reads DTGVSQNPRHKITKRGQNVTFRCDPISEHNRLYWYRQTLGQGPEFLTYFQNEAQLEKSRLLSDRFSAERPKGSFSTLEIQRTEQGDSAMYLCASSLGDTLQETQYFGPGTRLLVL.

The table lists this clonotype with many counts. The chain recombines TRBV20-1 with TRBJ2-1, with D uncertain. The CDR3 totals 11 residues. Germline CDR1 and CDR2: DFQATT and SNEGSKA (reference sequence). Trimming cost V 6 bases and J 7 bases, with 10 bases left between them. The DNA for the CDR3 is TGCAGTGCCACAACTCCGAATGAGCAGTTCTTC. Amino acid sequence: CSATTPNEQFF.

The chain is built from TRBV6-1 and TRBJ2-1; TRBD2 agrees at 11 bases. Trimming took 5 bases from V and 5 from J; bases not matched to a gene: 8. Germline CDR1 reads MNHNS; CDR2 reads SASEGT. The CDR3 spans 16 residues. Here the CDR3 reads CASSPLGTSGHNEQFF. CDR3 nucleotide sequence: TGTGCCAGCAGTCCACTGGGGACTAGCGGCCACAATGAGCAGTTCTTC.